These T cell receptor beta chains were read from a single sample in a study of T-cell reconstitution after alpha-beta-depleted transplantation in children. TCRdb re-derived calls from the PCR reads in MiXCR, one entry per CDR3 protein. The data hold approximately 17,000 distinct CDR3 sequences, with around 8% observed a single time. The material was PBMCs, mostly from graft donor cells, obtained 60 days after TCRalphabeta/CD19-depleted stem cell transplant. These receptors all come from a boy under two years old who had a stem cell transplant for Wiskott-Aldrich syndrome, so the T cells may come from the graft donor. CDR3s include the opening cysteine and the closing phenylalanine or tryptophan. The order of the fields is clone size, V gene, D gene, J gene, CDR3 DNA, CDR3 protein. D genes are given only for firm matches. Size values are once, few and many counts, or a class for expanded clones, and some rows have none.

clone size: many
V gene: TRBV3-1
D gene: TRBD2
J gene: TRBJ2-1
CDR3 DNA: TGTGCCAGCAGCCAACCGAGCCTAGCGGGAGGGCCCTACAATGAGCAGTTCTTC
CDR3 protein: CASSQPSLAGGPYNEQFF

clone size: many
V gene: TRBV6-5
D gene: -
J gene: TRBJ1-5
CDR3 DNA: TGTGCCAGCAGTTCCCAAGGCCTAGGGGGTCAGCCCCAGCATTTT
CDR3 protein: CASSSQGLGGQPQHF

clone size: many
V gene: TRBV28
D gene: -
J gene: TRBJ2-5
CDR3 DNA: TGTGCCAGCAGTACCCTAGGTCCGCAATGGACCCAGTACTTC
CDR3 protein: CASSTLGPQWTQYF

clone size: many
V gene: TRBV15
D gene: -
J gene: TRBJ2-2
CDR3 DNA: TGTGCCACCAGCAGAGAACCAGGGTACACCGGGGAGCTGTTTTTT
CDR3 protein: CATSREPGYTGELFF

clone size: -
V gene: TRBV9
D gene: TRBD2
J gene: TRBJ2-1
CDR3 DNA: TGTGCCAGCAGCCCCCGGACTAGCGGACGACTCGAGAGCTCCTACAATGAGCAGTTCTTC
CDR3 protein: CASSPRTSGRLESSYNEQFF

clone size: many
V gene: TRBV11-2
D gene: TRBD2
J gene: TRBJ2-4
CDR3 DNA: TGTGCCAGCAGCCACGGACTAGCGGGGGCGATTTTAGCCAAAAACATTCAGTACTTC
CDR3 protein: CASSHGLAGAILAKNIQYF

clone size: many
V gene: TRBV20-1
D gene: -
J gene: TRBJ2-3
CDR3 DNA: TGCAGTGCTAGAAATCCCCAAGCGAGCACAGATACGCAGTATTTT
CDR3 protein: CSARNPQASTDTQYF

clone size: many
V gene: TRBV5-4
D gene: -
J gene: TRBJ2-1
CDR3 DNA: TGTGCCAGCAGCTTGAGAAGCTCCTACAATGAGCAGTTCTTC
CDR3 protein: CASSLRSSYNEQFF

clone size: many
V gene: TRBV3-1
D gene: TRBD2
J gene: TRBJ2-5
CDR3 DNA: TGTGCCAGCAGCCAAGGCGGACTAGCGGGAAGGGAGACCCAGTACTTC
CDR3 protein: CASSQGGLAGRETQYF

clone size: many
V gene: TRBV15
D gene: TRBD2
J gene: TRBJ2-5
CDR3 DNA: TGTGCCACCAGCAGAGATTTAGGAGGAGCGGGAGGCGGGGAGACCCAGTACTTC
CDR3 protein: CATSRDLGGAGGGETQYF

clone size: many
V gene: TRBV28
D gene: -
J gene: TRBJ1-1
CDR3 DNA: TGTGCCAGCAGTCCCGAAGGGGTTATTCAGGCTTTCTTT
CDR3 protein: CASSPEGVIQAFF

clone size: few
V gene: TRBV5-1
D gene: TRBD1
J gene: TRBJ1-4
CDR3 DNA: TGCGCCAGCAGCTCGAACAGGGGGACGGATGAAAAACTGTTTTTT
CDR3 protein: CASSSNRGTDEKLFF

clone size: -
V gene: TRBV6-5
D gene: -
J gene: TRBJ2-3
CDR3 DNA: TGTGCCAGCAGTTATGGAGCGGATCTAAGCACAGATACGCAGTATTTT
CDR3 protein: CASSYGADLSTDTQYF

clone size: -
V gene: TRBV20-1
D gene: TRBD2
J gene: TRBJ2-7
CDR3 DNA: TGCAGTCCTAGAGATCCGACTAGCGGGAACTACGAGCAGTACTTC
CDR3 protein: CSPRDPTSGNYEQYF

clone size: few
V gene: TRBV5-1
D gene: TRBD2
J gene: TRBJ2-1
CDR3 DNA: TGCGCCAGCAGCTTGGCTACTAGCGTATCCTACAATGAGCAGTTCTTC
CDR3 protein: CASSLATSVSYNEQFF

clone size: many
V gene: TRBV5-6
D gene: TRBD2
J gene: TRBJ2-1
CDR3 DNA: TGTGCCAGCAGCTTGCGCCGGGAGGCCCCACACAATGAGCAGTTCTTC
CDR3 protein: CASSLRREAPHNEQFF

clone size: many
V gene: TRBV12-3/TRBV12-4
D gene: -
J gene: TRBJ1-4
CDR3 DNA: TGTGCCAGCAGTTTAGCGCGGTTGGAGAAGGAAAAACTGTTTTTT
CDR3 protein: CASSLARLEKEKLFF

clone size: many
V gene: TRBV7-9
D gene: TRBD1
J gene: TRBJ2-7
CDR3 DNA: TGTGCCAGCAGCCGGGGACAGGGGGGCGAGCAGTACTTC
CDR3 protein: CASSRGQGGEQYF

clone size: many
V gene: TRBV6-1
D gene: -
J gene: TRBJ2-1
CDR3 DNA: TGTGCCAGCAGTACACCGAACAGGGCCTTAGCTTGGTTC
CDR3 protein: CASSTPNRALAWF

clone size: -
V gene: TRBV30
D gene: -
J gene: TRBJ1-3
CDR3 DNA: TGTGCCTGGAGTACAGGTGGAAACACCATATATTTT
CDR3 protein: CAWSTGGNTIYF

clone size: -
V gene: TRBV5-1
D gene: TRBD1
J gene: TRBJ2-7
CDR3 DNA: TGCGCCAGCAGCTCATCCGGGACAGGGGGGTACGAGCAGTACTTC
CDR3 protein: CASSSSGTGGYEQYF

clone size: many
V gene: TRBV18
D gene: TRBD1
J gene: TRBJ1-4
CDR3 DNA: TGTGCCAGCTCACCACTGGGACAGTCTAATGAAAAACTGTTTTTT
CDR3 protein: CASSPLGQSNEKLFF

clone size: -
V gene: TRBV30
D gene: -
J gene: TRBJ2-1
CDR3 DNA: TGTGCCTGGAGTCTTTTAGGCGAGCAGTTCTTC
CDR3 protein: CAWSLLGEQFF

clone size: few
V gene: TRBV5-4
D gene: -
J gene: TRBJ2-4
CDR3 DNA: TGTGCCAGCAGCTTGGAGGGGGCCAAAAACATTCAGTACTTC
CDR3 protein: CASSLEGAKNIQYF

clone size: -
V gene: TRBV4-2
D gene: -
J gene: TRBJ2-1
CDR3 DNA: TGTGCCAGCACCCCAGGGATCCGCAGCTCAAACTACAATGAGCAGTTCTTC
CDR3 protein: CASTPGIRSSNYNEQFF

clone size: few
V gene: TRBV7-6
D gene: TRBD2
J gene: TRBJ2-1
CDR3 DNA: TGTGCCAGCAGCTTAGGCCTAGCGGGAGGGTCCTACAATGAGCAGTTCTTC
CDR3 protein: CASSLGLAGGSYNEQFF

clone size: -
V gene: TRBV20-1
D gene: TRBD1
J gene: TRBJ1-2
CDR3 DNA: TGCAGTGTTTCCGGGACAGGGCGCTATGGCTACACCTTC
CDR3 protein: CSVSGTGRYGYTF

clone size: many
V gene: TRBV9
D gene: -
J gene: TRBJ1-1
CDR3 DNA: TGTGCCAGCAGCGTAGCTAAGGAGGGCACTATGAACACTGAAGCTTTCTTT
CDR3 protein: CASSVAKEGTMNTEAFF

clone size: many
V gene: TRBV5-4
D gene: TRBD2
J gene: TRBJ2-3
CDR3 DNA: TGTGCCAGCAGCCCGGGAGGCGGGAGGTACAGCACAGATACGCAGTATTTT
CDR3 protein: CASSPGGGRYSTDTQYF

clone size: many
V gene: TRBV20-1
D gene: -
J gene: TRBJ2-7
CDR3 DNA: TGCAGTGCTCCAAGGCGGGACTCCTACGAGCAGTACTTC
CDR3 protein: CSAPRRDSYEQYF

clone size: medium-sized
V gene: TRBV3-1
D gene: TRBD1
J gene: TRBJ1-1
CDR3 DNA: TGTGCCAGCAGCGAGGGGGCGAGTACTGAAGCTTTCTTT
CDR3 protein: CASSEGASTEAFF

clone size: many
V gene: TRBV6-2/TRBV6-3
D gene: -
J gene: TRBJ2-2
CDR3 DNA: TGTGCCAGCAGTTGTATATCCGGGGAGCTGTTTTTT
CDR3 protein: CASSCISGELFF

clone size: many
V gene: TRBV20-1
D gene: -
J gene: TRBJ1-2
CDR3 DNA: TGCAGTGCGGCAGGTGAACTCTATGGCTACACCTTC
CDR3 protein: CSAAGELYGYTF

clone size: few
V gene: TRBV20-1
D gene: -
J gene: TRBJ2-1
CDR3 DNA: TGCAGTGCTAGAGATCTAGCGAGGACCTACAATGAGCAGTTCTTC
CDR3 protein: CSARDLARTYNEQFF

clone size: many
V gene: TRBV20-1
D gene: -
J gene: TRBJ2-2
CDR3 DNA: TGCAGTGCCCAGAGATGGGGAAAATGGTCTGTCGGGGAGCTGTTTTTT
CDR3 protein: CSAQRWGKWSVGELFF

clone size: -
V gene: TRBV28
D gene: -
J gene: TRBJ2-3
CDR3 DNA: TGTGCTGCGTCCCAGCCGAGCACGGGAACGCAGTGTTTT
CDR3 protein: CAASQPSTGTQCF

clone size: -
V gene: TRBV6-5
D gene: TRBD1
J gene: TRBJ2-5
CDR3 DNA: TGTGCCAGCAGAAACGGACAGGACGAGACCCAGTACTTC
CDR3 protein: CASRNGQDETQYF

clone size: many
V gene: TRBV3-1
D gene: TRBD2
J gene: TRBJ2-4
CDR3 DNA: TGTGCCAGCAGCCAAGATCCGGCTAGCGGGAGGGAAAAAAACATTCAGTACTTC
CDR3 protein: CASSQDPASGREKNIQYF

clone size: many
V gene: TRBV10-3
D gene: -
J gene: TRBJ1-4
CDR3 DNA: TGTGCCACATCGGCCAAAGAAAAACTGTTTTTT
CDR3 protein: CATSAKEKLFF

clone size: few
V gene: TRBV3-1
D gene: TRBD1
J gene: TRBJ1-2
CDR3 DNA: TGTGCCAGCAGCCAAGTGGGACAGAGTAACTATGGCTACACCTTC
CDR3 protein: CASSQVGQSNYGYTF

clone size: many
V gene: TRBV7-9
D gene: -
J gene: TRBJ2-1
CDR3 DNA: TGTGCCAGCAGCCAGTGGCGGACAATCTCCTACAATGAGCAGTTCTTC
CDR3 protein: CASSQWRTISYNEQFF

clone size: many
V gene: TRBV3-1
D gene: TRBD2
J gene: TRBJ2-3
CDR3 DNA: TGTGCCAGCAGCCCGGGACTAGCGGGACCCCTCACAGATACGCAGTATTTT
CDR3 protein: CASSPGLAGPLTDTQYF

clone size: few
V gene: TRBV5-6
D gene: -
J gene: TRBJ1-5
CDR3 DNA: TGTGCCAGCAGCTTGGGTCCGGGGTGGGGGGACAATCAGCCCCAGCATTTT
CDR3 protein: CASSLGPGWGDNQPQHF

clone size: many
V gene: TRBV15
D gene: -
J gene: TRBJ1-5
CDR3 DNA: TGTGCCACCAGCACCAAGGGTCTTCCAGGGGTAAGCAATCAGCCCCAGCATTTT
CDR3 protein: CATSTKGLPGVSNQPQHF

clone size: few
V gene: TRBV6-5
D gene: -
J gene: TRBJ2-5
CDR3 DNA: TGTGCCAGCAGTTATTCGGGGGGCGGGGAGACCCAGTACTTC
CDR3 protein: CASSYSGGGETQYF

clone size: -
V gene: TRBV7-9
D gene: TRBD1
J gene: TRBJ2-7
CDR3 DNA: TGTGCCAGCAGCCAGGGTAGGGACAGGAGCTCCTACGAGCAGTACTTC
CDR3 protein: CASSQGRDRSSYEQYF

clone size: -
V gene: TRBV6-4
D gene: TRBD2
J gene: TRBJ2-3
CDR3 DNA: TGTGCCAGCAGTCCACACCCCGAGGTCCGCGGGGGGGTAGCAGATACGCAGTATTTT
CDR3 protein: CASSPHPEVRGGVADTQYF

clone size: few
V gene: TRBV20-1
D gene: TRBD2
J gene: TRBJ2-1
CDR3 DNA: TGCAGTGCTAGAGATCCGCTAGCGGGAAGGGGGTACAATGAGCAGTTCTTC
CDR3 protein: CSARDPLAGRGYNEQFF

clone size: few
V gene: TRBV6-1
D gene: TRBD1
J gene: TRBJ1-1
CDR3 DNA: TGTGCCGTACCCGGGGGACAGATATTGAACACTGAAGCTTTCTTT
CDR3 protein: CAVPGGQILNTEAFF

clone size: many
V gene: TRBV5-5
D gene: -
J gene: TRBJ1-5
CDR3 DNA: TGTGCCAGCAGTCGATCCGGGGACCAGCCCCAGCATTTT
CDR3 protein: CASSRSGDQPQHF

clone size: few
V gene: TRBV3-1
D gene: -
J gene: TRBJ2-3
CDR3 DNA: TGTGCCAGCAGCCATTTTAAGCGACCCACAGATACGCAGTATTTT
CDR3 protein: CASSHFKRPTDTQYF

clone size: -
V gene: TRBV27
D gene: -
J gene: TRBJ2-1
CDR3 DNA: TGTGCCAGCAGTTTAACCGTAGTGCGCTCCTACAATGAGCAGTTCTTC
CDR3 protein: CASSLTVVRSYNEQFF

clone size: many
V gene: TRBV19
D gene: TRBD1
J gene: TRBJ2-2
CDR3 DNA: TGTGCCAGTAGTACTTGGGACAGTTTTACCGGGGAGCTGTTTTTT
CDR3 protein: CASSTWDSFTGELFF

clone size: -
V gene: TRBV13
D gene: TRBD1
J gene: TRBJ2-7
CDR3 DNA: TGTGCCAGCAGCTTAAAACCGGACAGGGGCTACGAGCAGTACTTC
CDR3 protein: CASSLKPDRGYEQYF